The subject of this entry is one T cell receptor (beta chain). Its antigen is unknown. The germline V gene encodes CDR1 SEHNR and CDR2 FQNEAQ (reference sequence). The V gene lost 4 bases and the J gene lost 0 bases, with 12 bases spanning the gap. This CDR3 has 15 amino acids. This entry is derived from a study of T cell responses to AZD1222 COVID-19 vaccine. Study results and limitations: White British ancestry dominated among donors, who included more females, and clonal diversity was possibly underestimated.

The data were produced by immunoSEQ multiplex PCR, yet TCRdb's version contains in-frame clones alone and is incomplete. The sample carries under 150,000 clones, nearly 90% recorded once. The specimen was peripheral blood, collected 28 days after the second AZD1222 dose. The chain carries TRBV7-9 and TRBJ1-1; possibly TRBD1 for D (6 bases). The TCR sequence derives from an adult who received the AZD1222 COVID-19 vaccine. CDR3 residues: CASSSNRVLNTEAFF. CDR3 bases: TGTGCCAGCAGCTCAAACAGGGTTTTGAACACTGAAGCTTTCTTT.